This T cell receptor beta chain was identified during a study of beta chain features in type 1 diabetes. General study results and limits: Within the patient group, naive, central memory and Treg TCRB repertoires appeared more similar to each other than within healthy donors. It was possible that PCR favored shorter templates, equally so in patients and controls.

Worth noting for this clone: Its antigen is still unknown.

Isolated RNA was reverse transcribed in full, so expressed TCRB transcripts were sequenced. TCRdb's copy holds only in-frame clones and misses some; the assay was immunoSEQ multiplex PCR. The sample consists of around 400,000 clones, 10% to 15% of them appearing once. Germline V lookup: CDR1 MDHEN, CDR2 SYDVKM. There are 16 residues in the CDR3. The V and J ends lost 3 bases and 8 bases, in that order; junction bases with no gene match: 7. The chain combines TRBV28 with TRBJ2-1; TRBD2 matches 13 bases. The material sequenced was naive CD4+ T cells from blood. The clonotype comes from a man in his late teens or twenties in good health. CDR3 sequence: CASSFLGTSGVHEQFF. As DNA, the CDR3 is TGTGCCAGCAGTTTCCTCGGGACTAGCGGGGTTCATGAGCAGTTCTTC. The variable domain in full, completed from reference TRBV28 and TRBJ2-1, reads DVKVTQSSRYLVKRTGEKVFLECVQDMDHENMFWYRQDPGLGLRLIYFSYDVKMKEKGDIPEGYSVSREKKERFSLILESASTNQTSMYLCASSFLGTSGVHEQFFGPGTRLTVL.